The 21 T cell receptor beta chains reported below all come from one sample, sequenced in a study of T cells in Graves' hyperthyroidism and ophthalmopathy. TCR beta CDR3 region amplification was performed from RNA transcripts. The HTBI primer set drove a first-round RT-PCR of the TCR CDR3. TCRdb reanalysed the multiplex PCR reads using MiXCR and keeps one entry per CDR3 protein. The sample records a few hundred thousand distinct CDR3 sequences, 15% to 18% being singletons. The source material was blood. The receptors were sampled from a young woman with Graves' hyperthyroidism.

Worth noting for this clonotype: Being one base from a much bigger clone, this may be a read error. The chain employs TRBV30 and TRBJ2-7, with a tentative D call TRBD1 (6 bases). With the DNA end fitting TRBJ2-1 better, the J assignment may be wrong. The CDR3 has 13 amino acids. CDR1 and CDR2 (germline): GTSNPN, SVGIG (reference sequence). The CDR3 loop reads CAWSEQGPYEQFF. In DNA form, the CDR3 reads TGTGCCTGGAGTGAACAGGGCCCCTACGAGCAGTTCTTC.

This clonotype was counted at least ten times. The chain links TRBV12-3 or TRBV12-4 to TRBJ2-3; 12 nucleotides match TRBD2. Trimming cost V 6 bases and J 1 base; bases outside gene matches: 5. CDR3 length: 16 amino acids. The CDR3 spells CASSLLAGGRTDTQYF. The CDR3 DNA reads TGTGCCAGCAGCCTACTAGCGGGGGGTCGCACAGATACGCAGTATTTT.

The chain uses TRBV27 and TRBJ2-2; tentatively, D is TRBD1 or TRBD2 (5 bases each). The CDR3 sequence is 16 residues long. Germline assignment: CDR1 MNHEY and CDR2 SMNVEV (reference sequence). Trimming shortened V by 2 bases and J by 1 base, and 11 bases separated the two germline ends. CDR3: CASSLHWDGNTGELFF. In nucleotides, the CDR3 is TGTGCCAGCAGTTTACATTGGGACGGGAACACCGGGGAGCTGTTTTTT.

In this sample, this clonotype turned up many times. V is TRBV29-1 and J is TRBJ2-5; D gene uncertain. The V gene's germline CDR1 is SQVTM and CDR2 ANQGSEA. Trimming left V 3 bases short and J 5 bases short, with 4 bases between. The CDR3 contains 10 residues. This CDR3 reads CSVEVETQYF. The CDR3 DNA is TGCAGCGTTGAGGTGGAGACCCAGTACTTC. The complete variable domain, with remaining parts taken from reference TRBV29-1 and TRBJ2-5, reads SAVISQKPSRDICQRGTSLTIQCQVDSQVTMMFWYRQQPGQSLTLIATANQGSEATYESGFVIDKFPISRPNLTFSTLTVSNMSPEDSSIYLCSVEVETQYFGPGTRLLVL.

This clonotype was seen only a few times. This chain connects TRBV27 to TRBJ2-2; D unresolved. The CDR3 is made up of 17 amino acids. Germline V gene lookup returns CDR1 MNHEY and CDR2 SMNVEV (reference sequence). V was pared by 2 bases and J by 0 bases, with 13 bases between. CDR3 nucleotides: TGTGCCAGCAGTTTAGGGTGGGGTGAAGCGAACACCGGGGAGCTGTTTTTT. As protein: CASSLGWGEANTGELFF.

This clonotype was seen more than once but under ten times. This chain uses TRBV29-1 with TRBJ2-7; a possible D gene is TRBD1 (6 bases). This CDR3 has 14 residues. Germline V CDR1 and CDR2: SQVTM, ANQGSEA. Between the trimmed V and J ends, which lost 5 bases and 0 bases, there was a span of 14 bases. CDR3 sequence reads: CSVFRDTSSYEQYF. In DNA form, the CDR3 reads TGCAGCGTTTTTCGGGACACGAGCTCCTACGAGCAGTACTTC.

This clonotype was seen at least ten times. The chain recombines TRBV12-3 or TRBV12-4 with TRBJ1-1, with D maybe TRBD1 (6 bases). The CDR3 runs to 13 residues. V dropped 6 bases and J dropped 3 bases, with 11 bases sitting between them. CDR3 loop: CASSEGHDTEAFF. CDR3 bases: TGTGCCAGCAGCGAGGGACACGACACTGAAGCTTTCTTT.

This clonotype was counted many times. CDR3 loop: CASSVVRDAETQYF. The CDR3 DNA follows: TGTGCCAGCAGCGTAGTGCGGGATGCGGAGACCCAGTACTTC. The chain carries TRBV9 and TRBJ2-5; tentative D call: TRBD2 (6 bases). The V end lost 0 bases, the J end lost 5 bases, and 11 bases lay between the germline ends. The CDR3 sequence is 14 residues long. Germline V gives CDR1 SGDLS, CDR2 YYNGEE. The variable domain in full, with the rest retrieved from reference TRBV9 and TRBJ2-5, is DSGVTQTPKHLITATGQRVTLRCSPRSGDLSVYWYQQSLDQGLQFLIQYYNGEERAKGNILERFSAQQFPDLHSELNLSSLELGDSALYFCASSVVRDAETQYFGPGTRLLVL.

Many counts were recorded for this clonotype. This chain uses TRBV29-1 with TRBJ2-2; D unresolved. The CDR3 loop spans 14 amino acids. V was cut by 5 bases and J by 1 base, with 11 bases left in between. CDR1 is SQVTM and CDR2 is ANQGSEA in the germline V gene. CDR3 protein: CSVRRALNTGELFF. The DNA for the CDR3 is TGCAGCGTTCGAAGGGCTCTGAACACCGGGGAGCTGTTTTTT.

The sample holds many counts of this clonotype. The rearrangement joins TRBV20-1 to TRBJ2-7, with TRBD2 as a possible D gene (5 bases). The CDR3 consists of 11 residues. Germline V CDR1 and CDR2: DFQATT, SNEGSKA (reference sequence). V lost 7 bases, J lost 2 bases, and 9 bases lay in between. CDR3 bases: TGCAGTGTGGTACTAGCCTACGAGCAGTACTTC. This translates into CSVVLAYEQYF.

The chain is built from TRBV6-1 and TRBJ2-1; 7 positions agree with TRBD2. The DNA matches TRBJ2-7 better at its end, which makes the J call doubtful. The germline V gene encodes CDR1 MNHNS and CDR2 SASEGT. This CDR3 has 16 residues. As DNA, the CDR3 is TGTGCCAGCACTCATCAAGGACTAGGTACCTACAATGAGCAGTACTTC. Protein: CASTHQGLGTYNEQYF.

This rearrangement joins TRBV6-2 or TRBV6-3 to TRBJ1-4; tentatively, D is TRBD1 (6 bases). Germline V gene lookup returns CDR1 MNHEY and CDR2 SVGEGT. Trimming removed 0 bases from V and 7 bases from J, with 15 bases in between. This CDR3 comprises 16 residues. The CDR3 region is CASSYSKGEKGEKLFF. The DNA of the CDR3 is TGTGCCAGCAGTTACTCGAAGGGGGAGAAGGGTGAAAAACTGTTTTTT.

This clonotype occurred many times. The rearrangement joins TRBV13 to TRBJ1-4, with D possibly TRBD1 on 5 matching bases. CDR1 and CDR2 (germline): PRHDT, FYEKMQ (reference sequence). The CDR3 is made up of 14 amino acids. V shed 5 bases and J shed 0 bases, with 7 bases lying between them. In nucleotides, the CDR3 is TGTGCCAGCAGCACACAGGCAACTAATGAAAAACTGTTTTTT. It specifies CASSTQATNEKLFF.

This clonotype turned up a few times. The chain uses TRBV9 and TRBJ2-1; 8 bases line up with TRBD2. This CDR3 is 13 amino acids long. With 3 bases clipped from V and 5 bases from J, the junction kept 1 base outside the gene matches. CDR1 is SGDLS, CDR2 YYNGEE, per germline. CDR3 nucleotide sequence: TGTGCCAGCAGCGGGCGGGGGGACAATGAGCAGTTCTTC. Residues: CASSGRGDNEQFF.

The J gene is TRBJ2-7, the V gene TRBV5-5; D may be TRBD1 (6 bases). CDR3 length: 16 amino acids. Trimming cost V 4 bases and J 2 bases, with 19 bases left between them. Germline values: CDR1 SGHKS, CDR2 YYEKEE (reference sequence). CDR3 amino acids: CASSSNRVGAPYEQYF. CDR3 sequence (DNA): TGTGCCAGCAGCAGTAACAGGGTTGGAGCGCCCTACGAGCAGTACTTC.

The table lists this clonotype with a few counts. The rearrangement joins TRBV11-2 to TRBJ2-7; D possibly corresponds to TRBD1 (5 bases). V lost 3 bases and J 6 bases, leaving 15 bases between the germline ends. Per germline, CDR1 SGHAT and CDR2 FQNNGV. There are 14 residues in the CDR3. The CDR3 loop reads CASSFLLGHCEQYF. CDR3 sequence (DNA): TGTGCCAGCAGCTTCCTTCTCGGACACTGCGAGCAGTACTTC. The whole variable domain, filled in from reference TRBV11-2 and TRBJ2-7, reads EAGVAQSPRYKIIEKRQSVAFWCNPISGHATLYWYQQILGQGPKLLIQFQNNGVVDDSQLPKDRFSAERLKGVDSTLKIQPAKLEDSAVYLCASSFLLGHCEQYFGPGTRLTVT.

The genes are TRBV7-9 and TRBJ2-2; TRBD1 agrees at 9 bases. In germline, CDR1 is SEHNR, CDR2 FQNEAQ (reference sequence). V was pared by 6 bases and J by 5 bases, with 4 bases of the junction left unmatched. The CDR3 contains 14 residues. Here the CDR3 DNA reads TGTGCCAGCAGGGGGACAGGGAGAACCGGGGAGCTGTTTTTT. This codes for CASRGTGRTGELFF.

Notes on this clonotype: Compared with germline, one end of the junction differs, possibly owing to a read error. This sequence joins TRBV7-2 and TRBJ1-3; 12 positions match TRBD1. The CDR3 runs 17 residues. Germline loops: CDR1 SGHTA, CDR2 FQGNSA. In nucleotides, the CDR3 is TGTGCCAGCAGCCCTTACCAGGGACAGGGGGCTGGAGACACCATATATTTT. Translated: CASSPYQGQGAGDTIYF.

This clonotype was recorded many times. The chain is built from TRBV15 and TRBJ2-3; 7 positions agree with TRBD1. The V segment lost 0 bases and the J segment 1 base; nucleotides outside the gene matches: 4. The CDR3 consists of 16 residues. Germline V gene sequence: CDR1 LNHNV, CDR2 YYDKDF (reference sequence). CDR3 sequence (DNA): TGTGCCACCAGCAGAGATCTAGGACAGGGCACAGATACGCAGTATTTT. Its protein is CATSRDLGQGTDTQYF. Together with reference TRBV15 and TRBJ2-3, the CDR3 gives the full variable domain: DAMVIQNPRYQVTQFGKPVTLSCSQTLNHNVMYWYQQKSSQAPKLLFHYYDKDFNNEADTPDNFQSRRPNTSFCFLDIRSPGLGDTAMYLCATSRDLGQGTDTQYFGPGTRLTVL.

This clonotype was detected only a few times. This chain joins TRBV19 and TRBJ1-5, with TRBD1 matching over 8 bases. With V trimmed by 5 bases and J by 7 bases, 7 bases remained unmatched. The CDR3 has 14 amino acids. The germline V gene has CDR1 LNHDA and CDR2 SQIVND (reference sequence). This CDR3 reads CASSGDRGKQPQHF. In DNA form, the CDR3 reads TGTGCCAGTAGTGGAGACAGGGGAAAACAGCCCCAGCATTTT.

The chain carries TRBV7-9 and TRBJ2-7, with D possibly being TRBD2 (6 bases). Deletions cut 3 bases from V and 4 bases from J, with 19 bases between. The CDR3 runs to 16 residues. The germline V gene has CDR1 SEHNR and CDR2 FQNEAQ (reference sequence). As DNA, the CDR3 is TGTGCCAGCAGCTTTTTTGGTACGGAGGGAGTGTACGAGCAGTACTTC. It codes for CASSFFGTEGVYEQYF.